This TCR beta chain appears in the sequencing data of a study of tumor and adjacent non-tumor tissue in lung cancer. A modified ARM-PCR protocol with three rounds of nested PCR amplified TCRbeta. A single record per CDR3 protein comes from TCRdb applying MiXCR to the multiplex PCR reads. The table includes under 100,000 distinct CDR3 sequences, less than 75% detected once. This CDR3 contains 12 residues. Germline lookup yields CDR1 MDHEN and CDR2 SYDVKM. RNA was extracted from bulk tissue without any cell sorting. Turning to this clonotype: This may stem from a read error, because a much larger clone lies one nucleotide away.

This clonotype was obtained from a woman aged 70 to 79 with non-small cell lung cancer. This chain connects TRBV28 to TRBJ2-7; D gene ambiguous. Sequencing input: lung tumor tissue. The CDR3 DNA sequence: TGTGTCAGCAGTCAGAACAACTACGAGCAGTACTTC. It codes for CVSSQNNYEQYF.